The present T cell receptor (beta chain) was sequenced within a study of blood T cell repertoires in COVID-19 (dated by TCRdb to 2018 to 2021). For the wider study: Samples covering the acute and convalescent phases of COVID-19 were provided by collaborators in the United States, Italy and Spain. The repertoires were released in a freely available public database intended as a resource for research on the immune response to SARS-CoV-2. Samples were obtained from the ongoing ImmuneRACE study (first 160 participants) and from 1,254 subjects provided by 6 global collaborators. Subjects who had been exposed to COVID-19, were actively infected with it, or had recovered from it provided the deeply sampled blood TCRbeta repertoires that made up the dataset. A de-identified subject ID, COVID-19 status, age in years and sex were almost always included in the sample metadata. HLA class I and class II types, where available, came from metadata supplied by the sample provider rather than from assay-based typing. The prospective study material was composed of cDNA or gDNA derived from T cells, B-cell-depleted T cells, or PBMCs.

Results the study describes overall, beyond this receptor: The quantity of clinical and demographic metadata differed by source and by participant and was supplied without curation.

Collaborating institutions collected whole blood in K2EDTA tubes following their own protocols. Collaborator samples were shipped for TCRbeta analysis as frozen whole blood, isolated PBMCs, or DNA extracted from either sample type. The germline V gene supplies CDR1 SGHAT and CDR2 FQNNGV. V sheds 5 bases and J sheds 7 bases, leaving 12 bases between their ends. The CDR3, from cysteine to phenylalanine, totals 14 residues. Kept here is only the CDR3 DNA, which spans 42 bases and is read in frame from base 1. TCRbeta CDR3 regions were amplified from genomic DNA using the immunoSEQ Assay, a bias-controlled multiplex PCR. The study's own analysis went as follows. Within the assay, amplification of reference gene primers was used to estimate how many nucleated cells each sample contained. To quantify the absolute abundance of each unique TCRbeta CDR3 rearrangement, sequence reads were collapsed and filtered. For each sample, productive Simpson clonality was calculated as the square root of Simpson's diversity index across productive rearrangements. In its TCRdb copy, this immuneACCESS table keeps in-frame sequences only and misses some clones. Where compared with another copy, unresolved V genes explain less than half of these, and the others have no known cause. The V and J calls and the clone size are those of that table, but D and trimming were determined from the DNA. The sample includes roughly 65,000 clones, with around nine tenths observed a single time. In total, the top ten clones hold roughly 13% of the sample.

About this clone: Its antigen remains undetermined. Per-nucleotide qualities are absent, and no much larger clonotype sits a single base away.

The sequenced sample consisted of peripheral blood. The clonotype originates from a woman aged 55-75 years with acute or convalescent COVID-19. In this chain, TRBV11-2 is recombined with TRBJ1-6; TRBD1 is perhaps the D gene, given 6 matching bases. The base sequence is TGTGCCAGCAGCGGCAGGGGAAACAATTCACCCCTCCACTTT. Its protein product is CASSGRGNNSPLHF.